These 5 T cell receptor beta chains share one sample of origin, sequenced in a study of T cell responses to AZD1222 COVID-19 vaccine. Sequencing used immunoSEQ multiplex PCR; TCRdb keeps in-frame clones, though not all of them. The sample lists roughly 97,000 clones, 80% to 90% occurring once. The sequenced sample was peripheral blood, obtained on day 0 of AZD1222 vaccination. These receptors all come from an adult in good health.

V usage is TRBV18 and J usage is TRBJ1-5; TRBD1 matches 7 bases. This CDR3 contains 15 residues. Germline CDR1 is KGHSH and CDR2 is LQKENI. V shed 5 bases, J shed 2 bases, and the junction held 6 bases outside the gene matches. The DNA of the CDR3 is TGTGCCAGCTCAAAGGGGGCGCAAGGCAATCAGCCCCAGCATTTT. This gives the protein CASSKGAQGNQPQHF.

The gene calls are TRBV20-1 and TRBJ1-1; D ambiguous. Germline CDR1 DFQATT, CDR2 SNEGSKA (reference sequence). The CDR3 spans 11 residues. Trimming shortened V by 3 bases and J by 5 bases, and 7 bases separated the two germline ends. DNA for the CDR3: TGCAGTGCTAGGGATCGGACTGAAGCTTTCTTT. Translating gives CSARDRTEAFF.

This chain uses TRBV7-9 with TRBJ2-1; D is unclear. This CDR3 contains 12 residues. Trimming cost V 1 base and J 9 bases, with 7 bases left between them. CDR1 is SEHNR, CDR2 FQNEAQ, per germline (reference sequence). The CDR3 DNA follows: TGTGCCAGCAGCTTAGGAGACCCTGAGCAGTTCTTC. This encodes CASSLGDPEQFF.

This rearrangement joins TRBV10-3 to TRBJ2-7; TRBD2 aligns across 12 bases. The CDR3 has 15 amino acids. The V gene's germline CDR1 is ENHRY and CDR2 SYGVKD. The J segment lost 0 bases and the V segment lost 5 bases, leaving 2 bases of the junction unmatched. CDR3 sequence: CAISSTSGSSYEQYF. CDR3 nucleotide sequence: TGTGCCATCAGTTCGACTAGCGGGAGCTCCTACGAGCAGTACTTC.

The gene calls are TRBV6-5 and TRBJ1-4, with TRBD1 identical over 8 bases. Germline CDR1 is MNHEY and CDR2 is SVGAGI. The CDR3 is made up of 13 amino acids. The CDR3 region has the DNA TGTGCAGGACAGGGCGCAACTAATGAAAAACTGTTTTTT. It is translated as CAGQGATNEKLFF.